This T cell receptor beta chain emerged from a study of low-dose radiotherapy and immunotherapy resistance in tumors. Study-wide context: Members of Cohort 2 were treated with 1 Gy per fraction every two weeks; their total was 13 Gy over 26 weeks. It was every two weeks, one day before radiation and immunotherapy, that intravenous cyclophosphamide 200 mg/m2 was given.

TRAV and TRBV primers primed cDNA for both TCRalpha and TCRbeta. Both a constant-region primer and a V-primer adapter served to amplify TCRs across roughly 22 PCR cycles. TCRdb itself ran the reads through MiXCR, one entry per CDR3 protein. The sample has 100,000 or so distinct CDR3 sequences; under 25% are singletons. V lost 0 bases, J lost 7 bases, and 3 bases stayed unmatched. CDR3 length: 14 residues. Germline V gene sequence: CDR1 MRHNA, CDR2 SNTAGT. This sample's time point: after trial treatment. Specified treatment: LDRT plus nivolumab, ipilimumab, low-dose cyclophosphamide and aspirin (RACIN trial).

This receptor was taken from a male donor with prostate cancer. Sequencing was performed on PBMCs, taken after low-dose radiotherapy plus immunotherapy. This chain connects TRBV6-4 to TRBJ2-1, with TRBD2 matching 7 bases. The CDR3 loop is CASSDSGEGNEQFF. The CDR3 DNA reads as TGTGCCAGCAGTGACTCAGGGGAGGGAAATGAGCAGTTCTTC.